The entry that follows covers one T cell receptor (beta chain) sequence. Its cognate antigen is unknown. The record originates from a study of cytomegalovirus exposure and HLA in healthy donors. Study-level background: Drawn from HLA-typed donors, approximately 86 million unique TCRs were held in an early data release. The study, taken as a whole, reports: Highly shared variants forming one cluster were likely a sequencing artifact. The authors enumerated some 160 TCR beta chains as linked to cytomegalovirus. It was confirmed in vitro that a few of the CMV-associated chains were specific for CMV antigens.

Per germline, CDR1 SEHNR and CDR2 FQNEAQ (reference sequence). V was clipped by 3 bases and J by 2 bases, with 17 bases between them. The CDR3 length is 16 residues. The PCR was carried out with 60 Vbeta primers and 13 Jbeta primers. Method: immunoSEQ multiplex PCR; TCRdb's copy keeps in-frame clones and lacks some. The sample includes under 85,000 clones. This TCR was sampled from a boy aged 5-17 years in good health and CMV-seronegative. The material sequenced was PBMCs. This chain connects TRBV7-9 to TRBJ2-7; D may be TRBD1 (7 bases). Written as DNA, the CDR3 is TGTGCCAGCAGCTTCGGAGGGGACAGCTGGGCCTACGAGCAGTACTTC. The encoded protein is CASSFGGDSWAYEQYF.